This T cell receptor beta chain was sequenced during a study of CDR3 diversity in severe acne. The germline V gene encodes CDR1 SEHNR and CDR2 FQNEAQ (reference sequence). The CDR3 covers 19 residues. Trimming removed 5 bases from V and 1 base from J, with 23 bases in between. One entry per CDR3 protein results from TCRdb running MiXCR on the PCR reads. The profile covers roughly 81,000 distinct CDR3 sequences, with around half appearing a single time and 10% taken by the ten largest. This rearrangement joins TRBV7-9 to TRBJ2-2; D is perhaps TRBD2 (6 bases). The receptor was derived from a male donor in good health, serving as a control. The sample was blood. CDR3 in amino acids: CASSNLARRGPVNTGELFF. The CDR3 DNA is TGTGCCAGCAGCAATCTAGCGCGGAGAGGGCCCGTGAACACCGGGGAGCTGTTTTTT.